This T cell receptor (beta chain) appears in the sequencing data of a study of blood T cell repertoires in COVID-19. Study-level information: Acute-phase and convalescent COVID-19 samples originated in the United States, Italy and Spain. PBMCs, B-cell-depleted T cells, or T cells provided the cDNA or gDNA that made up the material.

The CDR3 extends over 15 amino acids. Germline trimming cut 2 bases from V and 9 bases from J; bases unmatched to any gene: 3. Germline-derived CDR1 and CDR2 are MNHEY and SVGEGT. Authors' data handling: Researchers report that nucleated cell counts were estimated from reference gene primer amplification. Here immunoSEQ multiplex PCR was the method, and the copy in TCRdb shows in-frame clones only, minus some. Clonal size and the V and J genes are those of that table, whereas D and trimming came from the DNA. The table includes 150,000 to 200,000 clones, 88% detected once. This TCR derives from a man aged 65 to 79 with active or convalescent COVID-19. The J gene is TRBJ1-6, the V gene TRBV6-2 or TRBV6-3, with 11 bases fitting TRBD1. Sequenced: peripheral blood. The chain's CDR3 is CASSYLGQGVSPLHF. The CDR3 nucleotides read TGTGCCAGCAGTTACCTGGGACAGGGGGTTTCACCCCTCCACTTT.